Described below is a single TCR beta chain sequence and its context. As yet, its antigen is unknown. The sort gate was single viable CD3+CD4+CD8-CD45RO+ cells for memory CD4+ T cells. Serum IgG to CMV pp150, pp28, p38 and p52 defined serostatus. After thawing, CD4+ T cells were positively selected. Repertoires were generated with immunoSEQ multiplex PCR, while TCRdb's copy carries only in-frame clones and drops some. Here the sample spans tens of thousands of clones, approximately 86% being singletons. CDR3 length: 15 residues. Trimming shortened V by 0 bases and J by 3 bases, and 14 bases separated the two germline ends. Germline V gives CDR1 SQVTM, CDR2 ANQGSEA. The data belong to a study of memory CD4+ T cells and cytomegalovirus serostatus. Study observations and caveats: About 40% of the 164 known CMV-associated TCRbeta sequences appeared in CD4+ memory.

The receptor's source is an adult in good health and CMV-seronegative. Some clones in this sample may be carry-over from other donors' samples. The sample comprised memory CD4+ T cells from blood. V is TRBV29-1 and J is TRBJ1-1, with a weak D call TRBD1 (5 bases). CDR3: CSVEEVWGVDTEAFF. The CDR3 DNA reads TGCAGCGTTGAAGAGGTGTGGGGGGTGGACACTGAAGCTTTCTTT. The variable domain in full, completed from reference TRBV29-1 and TRBJ1-1, reads SAVISQKPSRDICQRGTSLTIQCQVDSQVTMMFWYRQQPGQSLTLIATANQGSEATYESGFVIDKFPISRPNLTFSTLTVSNMSPEDSSIYLCSVEEVWGVDTEAFFGQGTRLTVV.